This T cell receptor (beta chain) was recorded in a study of Ad26.COV2.S vaccination and SARS-CoV-2 variants. Study details: Participant was drawn from the COV1001 Ad26.COV2.S trial arm. Broader study findings: Vaccinees displayed broader spike-specific TCR repertoires than placebo recipients.

The treatment: over 15 received Ad26.COV2.S at low or high dose, single or two shots; several received placebo; per-sample allocation not given. All samples were drawn on day 63, counting from the first vaccine or placebo injection. This CDR3 comprises 16 residues. The data were produced by immunoSEQ multiplex PCR, yet TCRdb's version contains in-frame clones alone and is incomplete. The table has 350,000 to 500,000 clones, about 90% seen once. Note on this clone: Its antigen is still unknown.

The J gene is TRBJ2-7, the V gene TRBV21-1. TRBV21-1 is noted as a pseudogene. The clonotype originates from a person between 18 and 60 years old who received the Ad26.COV2.S COVID-19 vaccine or a placebo. The input for sequencing was peripheral blood, taken in a trial of Ad26.COV2.S vaccine versus placebo. The chain's CDR3 is CASRLLRDGKIYEQYF. Written as DNA, the CDR3 is TGTGCCAGCAGACTCCTGAGGGACGGAAAGATCTACGAGCAGTACTTC.